This TCR beta chain was sequenced in a study of blood T cell repertoires in COVID-19. V gave up 6 bases and J gave up 1 base; unmatched junction bases: 4. The CDR3 contains 15 residues. Germline assignment: CDR1 LNHDA and CDR2 SQIVND (reference sequence). This table comes from immunoSEQ multiplex PCR, and its TCRdb copy is limited to in-frame clones, with some not included. The profile shows about 240,000 clones, about 85% of them singletons. The clonotype comes from a man younger than 45 who had recovered from COVID-19. Sequencing was carried out using peripheral blood. V is TRBV19 and J is TRBJ1-5; 9 bases fit TRBD1. The CDR3 loop reads CASRNDRGSNQPQHF. The CDR3 DNA follows: TGTGCCAGTAGGAACGACAGGGGGAGCAATCAGCCCCAGCATTTT.